These 21 T cell receptor beta chains came from one sample sequenced in a study of blood T cells in healthy people across ages. PCR was performed a second time for about 7 to 11 cycles using a sample-barcoded 5' primer and a J-beta primer mix. TCRdb reanalysed the 5' RACE reads using MiXCR and keeps one entry per CDR3 protein. The top ten clones hold 29% of a sample with about 280,000 distinct CDR3 sequences, 25% to 30% of them seen once. Material: blood. These TCRs come from a woman in her seventies in good health.

The chain employs TRBV20-1 and TRBJ2-2; D is undetermined. This CDR3 is built from 15 residues. V was clipped by 0 bases and J by 0 bases, with 8 bases between them. CDR1 is DFQATT and CDR2 is SNEGSKA in the germline V gene (reference sequence). CDR3 residues: CSARDAAANTGELFF. The CDR3 DNA reads TGCAGTGCTAGAGATGCCGCAGCGAACACCGGGGAGCTGTTTTTT.

This clonotype was counted between two and nine times. The rearrangement joins TRBV10-3 to TRBJ2-7; the D is unclear. The CDR3 covers 14 residues. Germline-derived CDR1 and CDR2 are ENHRY and SYGVKD. V gave up 3 bases and J gave up 1 base, with 10 bases separating them. The CDR3 loop is CAISDIEASYEQYF. The CDR3 bases are TGTGCCATCAGTGATATTGAGGCGTCCTACGAGCAGTACTTC.

The chain has TRBV7-2 and TRBJ2-5, with 8 bases that match TRBD2. With the DNA end fitting TRBJ2-7 better, the J assignment may be wrong. Germline loops: CDR1 SGHTA, CDR2 FQGNSA. The CDR3 extends over 12 amino acids. The CDR3 DNA reads TGTGCCAGCAGGCCAGCGGGAGACGAGCAGTACTTC. This encodes CASRPAGDEQYF.

This clonotype was counted between two and nine times. The rearrangement uses TRBV28 and TRBJ2-7; D ambiguous. The CDR3 runs to 13 residues. Trimming shortened V by 3 bases and J by 4 bases, and 10 bases separated the two germline ends. Germline values: CDR1 MDHEN, CDR2 SYDVKM. For the CDR3, the DNA is TGTGCCAGCAGTTTTTCTAAGGGTTACGAGCAGTACTTC. Its translation: CASSFSKGYEQYF.

This clonotype was counted only a few times. The V call is TRBV7-3, the J call TRBJ2-1; 8 nucleotides agree with TRBD1. Germline V CDR1 and CDR2: SGHTA, FQGTGA. The CDR3 runs to 17 residues. The V segment lost 2 bases and the J segment 8 bases; nucleotides outside the gene matches: 14. CDR3 region: CASSLEAGPGGSYEQFF. The CDR3, as DNA: TGTGCCAGCAGCTTAGAAGCGGGCCCAGGGGGCTCCTATGAGCAGTTCTTC.

CDR3 in DNA: TGTGCCAGCCCAACTAGTGACCAGGGGAACTACGAGCAGTACTTC. It encodes CASPTSDQGNYEQYF. The rearrangement joins TRBV18 to TRBJ2-7; perhaps TRBD1 as D (6 bases). Trimming shortened V by 8 bases and J by 3 bases, and 20 bases separated the two germline ends. CDR3 length: 15 amino acids. CDR1 KGHSH and CDR2 LQKENI come from the germline V gene.

As to this clonotype: The junction and the germline gene differ at one end; a read error may be behind it. This chain uses TRBV20-1 with TRBJ2-7; 14 bases fit TRBD2. Germline values: CDR1 DFQATT, CDR2 SNEGSKA (reference sequence). The CDR3 is 14 amino acids. The CDR3 protein is CSARTSGRINEQCF. In DNA form, the CDR3 reads TGCAGTGCTCGGACTAGCGGGAGGATCAACGAGCAGTGCTTC.

In this sample, this clonotype turned up a few times. V and J are TRBV6-1 and TRBJ2-2; perhaps TRBD2 as D (5 bases). Germline lookup yields CDR1 MNHNS and CDR2 SASEGT. The CDR3 is 15 amino acids. Trimming cost V 4 bases and J 3 bases, with 12 bases left between them. CDR3 sequence (DNA): TGTGCCAGCAGTGCGGAGCGGCCCTACACCGGGGAGCTGTTTTTT. Protein product: CASSAERPYTGELFF.

This clonotype was seen only a few times. The genes are TRBV9 and TRBJ2-5; possible D gene TRBD1, 5 bases. The DNA end is more similar to TRBJ2-7, so the J call may be wrong. The germline V gene has CDR1 SGDLS and CDR2 YYNGEE. The CDR3 length is 14 residues. In nucleotides, the CDR3 is TGTGCCAGCAGCGTTCTAGACAGTCAATACGAGCAGTACTTC. Protein product: CASSVLDSQYEQYF.

This clonotype was recorded a few times. The chain links TRBV9 to TRBJ1-4; 11 positions match TRBD1. V shed 3 bases and J 0 bases; nucleotides not matched to a gene: 7. Germline-derived CDR1 and CDR2 are SGDLS and YYNGEE. CDR3 size: 18 residues. CDR3 amino acids: CASSARDRGSSTNEKLFF. DNA for the CDR3: TGTGCCAGCAGCGCCCGGGACAGGGGGAGCTCAACTAATGAAAAACTGTTTTTT.

The genes are TRBV5-4 and TRBJ1-1, with 10 bases fitting TRBD1. J lost 4 bases, V lost 3 bases, and 6 bases had no gene match. In germline, CDR1 is SGHNT, CDR2 YYREEE (reference sequence). The CDR3 extends over 15 amino acids. CDR3 DNA: TGTGCCAGCAGCTGGGACAGGGGAGGGATCACTGAAGCTTTCTTT. Its protein product is CASSWDRGGITEAFF.

To note about this clonotype: A read error may explain this, as a much larger clone is one base away. The chain recombines TRBV6-2 or TRBV6-3 with TRBJ2-7; D remains unclear. Germline V gene data show CDR1 as MNHEY and CDR2 as SVGEGT. This CDR3 spans 16 amino acids. V was clipped by 6 bases and J by 6 bases, with 24 bases between them. CDR3 coding DNA: TGTGCCAGCAGACAAAACATTGGGATAGGGAAAACCGAGCAGTACTTC. Translation gives CASRQNIGIGKTEQYF.

This clonotype turned up a few times. The conserved closing phenylalanine or tryptophan is absent in this CDR3, likely reflecting a read error. CDR3 in DNA: TGTGCCAACAGTGGGAGGACTGCCGTAGCAGAGACCCAGTACTCC. It codes for CANSGRTAVAETQYS. This chain joins TRBV7-9 and TRBJ2-7; TRBD2 is a possible D gene (6 bases). The J call may be mistaken, given a closer DNA end match to TRBJ2-5. This CDR3 spans 15 amino acids. CDR1 is SEHNR, CDR2 FQNEAQ, per germline (reference sequence).

This clonotype came up a few times. A read error may account for a junction end that differs from germline. This chain links TRBV27 with TRBJ2-7; tentatively, D is TRBD2 (5 bases). The CDR3 runs 14 residues. Germline CDR1 is MNHEY and CDR2 is SMNVEV (reference sequence). CDR3 nucleotide sequence: TGTGCCAGCAGCTCCTCGGACGGACTGTACGAGCAGCACTTC. The encoded protein is CASSSSDGLYEQHF.

This chain joins TRBV7-2 and TRBJ1-5; unclear D gene. The germline V gene has CDR1 SGHTA and CDR2 FQGNSA. V shed 6 bases and J shed 0 bases, with 6 bases lying between them. The CDR3 covers 13 residues. The chain's CDR3 is CASRMYSNQPQHF. The DNA for the CDR3 is TGTGCCAGCAGGATGTATAGCAATCAGCCCCAGCATTTT.

This sequence joins TRBV28 and TRBJ2-7, with 7 positions matching TRBD2. Germline lookup yields CDR1 MDHEN and CDR2 SYDVKM. The CDR3 has 16 residues. After removal of 5 bases from V and 1 base from J, the junction contained 11 bases not matched to a gene. In nucleotides, the CDR3 is TGTGCCAGCAGTACAAGCGGGACTCTCAAATCCTACGAGCAGTACTTC. Translated: CASSTSGTLKSYEQYF.

This clonotype was observed a few times. This rearrangement joins TRBV20-1 to TRBJ1-5, with a possible D match to TRBD1 (5 bases). CDR1 is DFQATT, CDR2 SNEGSKA, per germline (reference sequence). V was trimmed by 6 bases and J by 4 bases, leaving 16 bases between them. The CDR3 has 14 amino acids. The CDR3 sequence: CSAMRDPQNQPQHF. Here the CDR3 DNA reads TGCAGTGCCATGCGGGACCCACAGAATCAGCCCCAGCATTTT.

In its sample, this clonotype was seen many times. V is TRBV20-1 and J is TRBJ2-3; 7 bases map to TRBD2. Trimming took 0 bases from V and 4 from J; bases not matched to a gene: 13. Germline-derived CDR1 and CDR2 are DFQATT and SNEGSKA (reference sequence). The CDR3 is 17 amino acids. The CDR3, as DNA: TGCAGTGCTAGAGATTCGGGCCCTAGCGGAATTGCAGATACGCAGTATTTT. The encoded protein is CSARDSGPSGIADTQYF.

This clonotype has just one count. This may arise from a read error, as a much more abundant clone is one base away. The V and J genes are TRBV5-6 and TRBJ2-1, with unresolved D. Gene TRBJ2-7 matches the end of the DNA better, so the J call may be wrong. In germline, CDR1 is SGHDT, CDR2 YYEEEE. The CDR3 is 12 amino acids. DNA for the CDR3: TGTGCCAGCAGCTCGGTATATAACGAGCAGTACTTC. Amino acid sequence: CASSSVYNEQYF.

This clonotype came up a few times. The chain recombines TRBV7-2 with TRBJ1-5, with 7 positions matching TRBD1. This CDR3 has 13 residues. V lost 2 bases and J lost 9; bases outside the gene matches: 4. Germline V gene lookup returns CDR1 SGHTA and CDR2 FQGNSA. CDR3 sequence (DNA): TGTGCCAGCAGCTTACGAGGGGGCGCGCCCCAGCATTTT. Its translation is CASSLRGGAPQHF.

This clonotype was counted many times. The CDR3 sequence is CASSFSGRALTGANVLTF. The CDR3 nucleotides are TGTGCCAGCAGCTTTAGCGGGAGGGCCCTCACTGGGGCCAACGTCCTGACTTTC. V usage is TRBV11-2 and J usage is TRBJ2-6, with 11 nucleotides matching TRBD2. CDR3 length equals 18 residues. CDR1 and CDR2 (germline): SGHAT, FQNNGV. With 3 bases clipped from V and 2 bases from J, the junction kept 6 bases outside the gene matches.